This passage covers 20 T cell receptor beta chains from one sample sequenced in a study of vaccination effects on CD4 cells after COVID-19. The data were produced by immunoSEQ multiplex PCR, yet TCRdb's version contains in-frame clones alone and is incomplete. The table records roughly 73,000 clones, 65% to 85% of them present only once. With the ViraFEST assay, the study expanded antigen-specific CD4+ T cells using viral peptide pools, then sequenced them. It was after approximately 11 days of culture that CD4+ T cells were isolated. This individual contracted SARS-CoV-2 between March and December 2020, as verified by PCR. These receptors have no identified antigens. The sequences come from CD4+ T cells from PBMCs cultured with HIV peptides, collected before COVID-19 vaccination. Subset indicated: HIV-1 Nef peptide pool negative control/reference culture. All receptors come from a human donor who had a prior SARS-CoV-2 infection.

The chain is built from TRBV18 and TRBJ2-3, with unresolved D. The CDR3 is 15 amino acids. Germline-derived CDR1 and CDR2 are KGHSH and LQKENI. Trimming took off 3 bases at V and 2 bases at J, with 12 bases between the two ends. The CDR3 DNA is TGTGCCAGCTCACCCCGGAGAGCTGACACAGATACGCAGTATTTT. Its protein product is CASSPRRADTDTQYF.

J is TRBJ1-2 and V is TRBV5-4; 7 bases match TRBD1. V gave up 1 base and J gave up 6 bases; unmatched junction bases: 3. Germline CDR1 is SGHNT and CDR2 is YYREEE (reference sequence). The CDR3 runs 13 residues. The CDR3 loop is CASSLWQGDGYTF. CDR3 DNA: TGTGCCAGCAGCTTGTGGCAGGGGGATGGCTACACCTTC.

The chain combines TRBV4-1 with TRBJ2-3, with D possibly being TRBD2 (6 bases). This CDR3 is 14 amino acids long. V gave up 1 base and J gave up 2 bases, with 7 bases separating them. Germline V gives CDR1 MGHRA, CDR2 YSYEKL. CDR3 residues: CASSQADYTDTQYF. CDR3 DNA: TGCGCCAGCAGCCAAGCGGACTACACAGATACGCAGTATTTT.

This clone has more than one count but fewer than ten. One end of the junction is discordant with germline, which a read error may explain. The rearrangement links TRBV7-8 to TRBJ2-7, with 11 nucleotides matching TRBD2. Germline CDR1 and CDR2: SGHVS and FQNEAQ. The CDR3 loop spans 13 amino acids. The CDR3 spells CASSLAGGDEQYF. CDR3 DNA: TGTGCCAGCAGCCTAGCGGGAGGTGACGAGCAGTACTTC. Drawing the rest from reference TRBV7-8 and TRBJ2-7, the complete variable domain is GAGVSQSPRYKVAKRGQDVALRCDPISGHVSLFWYQQALGQGPEFLTYFQNEAQLDKSGLPSDRFFAERPEGSVSTLKIQRTQQEDSAVYLCASSLAGGDEQYFGPGTRLTVT.

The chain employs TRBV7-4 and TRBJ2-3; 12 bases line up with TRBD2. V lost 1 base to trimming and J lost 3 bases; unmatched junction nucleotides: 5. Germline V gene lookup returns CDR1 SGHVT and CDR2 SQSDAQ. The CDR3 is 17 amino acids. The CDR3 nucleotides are TGTGCCAGCAGCTTAGGGGAGACTAGCGGGAGTACAGATACGCAGTATTTT. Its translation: CASSLGETSGSTDTQYF. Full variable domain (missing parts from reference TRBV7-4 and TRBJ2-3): GAGVSQSPRYKVAKRGRDVALRCDSISGHVTLYWYRQTLGQGSEVLTYSQSDAQRDKSGRPSGRFSAERPERSVSTLKIQRTEQGDSAVYLCASSLGETSGSTDTQYFGPGTRLTVL.

In nucleotides, the CDR3 is TGCGCCAGCAGCTTCTCCGGGACAGGGGGCTCGCCCCAGCATTTT. Its translation is CASSFSGTGGSPQHF. The rearrangement joins TRBV5-1 to TRBJ1-5; 12 bases are a match to TRBD1. The germline V gene has CDR1 SGHRS and CDR2 YFSETQ. V lost 2 bases and J lost 9; bases outside the gene matches: 6. The CDR3 length is 15 residues.

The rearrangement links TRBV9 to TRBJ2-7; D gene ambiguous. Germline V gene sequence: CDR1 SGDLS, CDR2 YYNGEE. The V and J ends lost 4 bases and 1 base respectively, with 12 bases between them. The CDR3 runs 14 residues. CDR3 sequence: CASSPHGQSYEQYF. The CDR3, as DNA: TGTGCCAGCAGCCCCCACGGGCAGTCCTACGAGCAGTACTTC.

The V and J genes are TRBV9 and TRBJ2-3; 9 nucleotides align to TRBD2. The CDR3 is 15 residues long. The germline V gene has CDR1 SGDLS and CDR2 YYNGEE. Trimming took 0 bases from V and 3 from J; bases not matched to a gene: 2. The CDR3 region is CASSVGAGGTDTQYF. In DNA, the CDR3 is TGTGCCAGCAGCGTAGGAGCGGGAGGTACAGATACGCAGTATTTT. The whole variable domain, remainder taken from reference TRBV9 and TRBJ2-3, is DSGVTQTPKHLITATGQRVTLRCSPRSGDLSVYWYQQSLDQGLQFLIQYYNGEERAKGNILERFSAQQFPDLHSELNLSSLELGDSALYFCASSVGAGGTDTQYFGPGTRLTVL.

CDR3 protein: CACYPRNTEAFF. In DNA, the CDR3 is TGTGCCTGTTATCCCAGGAACACTGAAGCTTTCTTT. This chain connects TRBV30 to TRBJ1-1; no definite D call. V lost 6 bases and J 1 base, leaving 9 bases between the germline ends. CDR1 GTSNPN and CDR2 SVGIG come from the germline V gene (reference sequence). This CDR3 region has 12 residues.

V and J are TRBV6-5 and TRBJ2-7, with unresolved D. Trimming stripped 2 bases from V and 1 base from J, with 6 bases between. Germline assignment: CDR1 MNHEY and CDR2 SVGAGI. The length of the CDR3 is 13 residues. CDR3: CASSYRASYEQYF. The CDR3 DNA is TGTGCCAGCAGTTACAGAGCTTCCTACGAGCAGTACTTC.

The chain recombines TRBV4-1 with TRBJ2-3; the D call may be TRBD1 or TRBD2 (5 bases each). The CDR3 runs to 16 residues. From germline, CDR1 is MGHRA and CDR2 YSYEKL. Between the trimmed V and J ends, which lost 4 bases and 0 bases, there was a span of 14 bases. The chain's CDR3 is CASSPGPTRSTDTQYF. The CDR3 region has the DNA TGCGCCAGCAGCCCGGGACCGACGAGAAGCACAGATACGCAGTATTTT.

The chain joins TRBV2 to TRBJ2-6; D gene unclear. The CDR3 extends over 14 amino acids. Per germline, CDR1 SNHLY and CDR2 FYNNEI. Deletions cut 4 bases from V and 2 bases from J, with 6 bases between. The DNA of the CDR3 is TGTGCCAGCAGTGTAGCAACTGGGGCCAACGTCCTGACTTTC. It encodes CASSVATGANVLTF.

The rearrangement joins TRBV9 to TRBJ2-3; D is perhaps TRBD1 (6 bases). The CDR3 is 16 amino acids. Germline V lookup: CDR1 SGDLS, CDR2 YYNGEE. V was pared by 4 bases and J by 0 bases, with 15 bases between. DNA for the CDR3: TGTGCCAGCAGCTCACGACAGGCGATGAGCACAGATACGCAGTATTTT. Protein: CASSSRQAMSTDTQYF.

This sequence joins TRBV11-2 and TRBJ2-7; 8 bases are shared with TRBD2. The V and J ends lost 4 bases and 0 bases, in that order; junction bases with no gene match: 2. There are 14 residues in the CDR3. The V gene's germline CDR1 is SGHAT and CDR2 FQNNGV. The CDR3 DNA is TGTGCCAGCAGCTGGAGCGGGAGCTCCTACGAGCAGTACTTC. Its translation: CASSWSGSSYEQYF.

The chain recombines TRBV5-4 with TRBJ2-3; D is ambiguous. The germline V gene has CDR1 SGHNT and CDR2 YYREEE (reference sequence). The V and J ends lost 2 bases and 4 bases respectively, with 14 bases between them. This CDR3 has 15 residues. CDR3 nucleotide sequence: TGTGCCAGCAGCTTTCCGGGCCAAAGAGCAGATACGCAGTATTTT. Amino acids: CASSFPGQRADTQYF.

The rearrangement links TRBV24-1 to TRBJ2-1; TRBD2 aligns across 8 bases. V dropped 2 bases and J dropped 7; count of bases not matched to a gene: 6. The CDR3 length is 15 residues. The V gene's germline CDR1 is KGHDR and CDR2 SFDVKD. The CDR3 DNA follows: TGTGCCACCAGTGATTACGCGGGAGGTTGGAATGAGCAGTTCTTC. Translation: CATSDYAGGWNEQFF.

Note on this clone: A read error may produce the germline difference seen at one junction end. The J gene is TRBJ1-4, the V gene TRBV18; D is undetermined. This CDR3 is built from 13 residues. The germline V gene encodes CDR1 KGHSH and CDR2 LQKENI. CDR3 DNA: TGTGCCAGCTCACTAGACCGGAGTGAAAGACTGTTTTTT. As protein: CASSLDRSERLFF.

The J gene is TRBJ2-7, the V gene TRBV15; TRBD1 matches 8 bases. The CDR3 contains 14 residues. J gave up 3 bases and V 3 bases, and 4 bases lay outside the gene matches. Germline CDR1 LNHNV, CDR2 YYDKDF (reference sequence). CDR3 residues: CATSREGQGYEQYF. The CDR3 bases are TGTGCCACCAGCAGGGAAGGACAGGGCTACGAGCAGTACTTC.

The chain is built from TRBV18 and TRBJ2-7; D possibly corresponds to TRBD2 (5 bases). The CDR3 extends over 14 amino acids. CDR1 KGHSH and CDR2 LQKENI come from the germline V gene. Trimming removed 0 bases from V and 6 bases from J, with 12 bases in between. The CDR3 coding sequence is TGTGCCAGCTCACCACCGGGGAGTTCGGTCGAGCAGTACTTC. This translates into CASSPPGSSVEQYF.

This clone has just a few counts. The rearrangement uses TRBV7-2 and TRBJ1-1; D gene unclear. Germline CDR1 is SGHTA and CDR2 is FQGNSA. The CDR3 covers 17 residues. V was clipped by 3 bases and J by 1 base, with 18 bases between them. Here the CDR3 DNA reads TGTGCCAGCAGCTTGTTCAGAAGTAACGCTCCGAACACTGAAGCTTTCTTT. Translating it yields CASSLFRSNAPNTEAFF.